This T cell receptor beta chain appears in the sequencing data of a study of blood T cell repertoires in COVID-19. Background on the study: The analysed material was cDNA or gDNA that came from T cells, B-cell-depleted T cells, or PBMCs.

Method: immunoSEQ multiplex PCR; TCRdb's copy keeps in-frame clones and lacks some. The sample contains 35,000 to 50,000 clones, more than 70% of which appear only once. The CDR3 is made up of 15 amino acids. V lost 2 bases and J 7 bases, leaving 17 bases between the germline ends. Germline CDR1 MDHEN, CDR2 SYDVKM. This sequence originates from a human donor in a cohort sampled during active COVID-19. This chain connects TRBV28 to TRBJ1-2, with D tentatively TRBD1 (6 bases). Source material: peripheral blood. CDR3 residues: CASSLQGTQGPGYTF. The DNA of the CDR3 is TGTGCCAGCAGTTTACAGGGAACACAGGGTCCTGGCTACACCTTC.